The entry below gives a single T cell receptor (beta chain) sequence along with its context. Its specificity is not known. The entry originates in a study of blood T cells in healthy people across ages. The study, taken as a whole, reports: Estimated diversity across one million T cells was deemed an underestimate. Per-million-T-cell TCR beta diversity fell roughly linearly with age. The lack of PBMC sorting stopped any conclusive naive versus antigen-experienced comparison.

Each sample yielded at least 6 micrograms of PBMC total RNA. Germline values: CDR1 DFQATT, CDR2 SNEGSKA (reference sequence). Trimming left V 5 bases short and J 3 bases short, with 18 bases between. CDR3 size: 15 residues. With a J-beta primer mix and a sample-barcoded 5' primer, a second PCR ran roughly 6 to 11 cycles. TCRdb re-derived calls from the 5' RACE reads in MiXCR, one entry per CDR3 protein. Of some 1.4 million distinct CDR3 sequences in the sample, approximately 40% are singletons; the top ten hold 7.9%. The rearrangement uses TRBV20-1 and TRBJ2-3; D is perhaps TRBD2 (6 bases). The clonotype originates from a woman under 30 in good health. The sequencing sample was made of blood. CDR3 amino acids: CSASPAGKETDTQYF. CDR3 sequence (DNA): TGCAGTGCTTCCCCTGCGGGGAAGGAAACAGATACGCAGTATTTT.